This T cell receptor (beta chain) emerged from a study of T cell repertoires in cytomegalovirus infection. Across the study: TCR beta signatures that were public indicated CMV infection and matching HLA type.

The germline gives CDR1 SGHVT, CDR2 SQSDAQ. The CDR3 has 11 amino acids. TCRdb reprocessed the reads with MiXCR, giving one entry per CDR3 protein. The table shows approximately 550,000 distinct CDR3 sequences, with approximately 15% occurring only once. As concerns this clonotype: The antigen is not known. This may come from a read error, since a much larger clone is one base off.

Study-wide results and caveats: The cumulative frequency of public TCR beta families identified carriers of CMV plus the relevant HLA. Predominance within the ex vivo response was attributable to HLA-C-restricted CMV-specific TCR beta clonotypes.

The origin of this receptor is a human donor in good health (CMV status not recorded). Some clones in this sample may be carry-over from other donors' samples. The sample consisted of CD8+ T cells from PBMCs. The gene calls are TRBV7-4 and TRBJ2-1, with no clear D. This chain's CDR3 is CASSANYELFF. CDR3 in DNA: TGTGCCAGCAGCGCCAACTATGAGCTGTTCTTC.